This TCR beta chain was captured by sequencing in a study of blood T cell repertoires in COVID-19. About the research overall: The cDNA or gDNA used as material had been derived from T cells, B-cell-depleted T cells, or PBMCs.

Source study methods: Reference gene primers were amplified, and this amplification served to estimate nucleated cell counts. Assay: immunoSEQ multiplex PCR; the TCRdb copy retains only in-frame clones and omits some. V and J calls plus clone size are reproduced from that table; the DNA served to infer D and trimming. Of about 300,000 clones listed, 85% are singletons. Germline-derived CDR1 and CDR2 are SGHAT and FQNNGV. J was trimmed by 4 bases and V by 4 bases; bases with no gene match: 4. The CDR3 covers 14 residues. The V call is TRBV11-2, the J call TRBJ1-1, with 9 nucleotides matching TRBD1. The sample was peripheral blood. This TCR came from a human donor in a cohort sampled during active COVID-19. The CDR3 reads CASSSGQGSTEAFF. In DNA, the CDR3 is TGTGCCAGCAGCTCCGGACAGGGGAGCACTGAAGCTTTCTTT.